This T cell receptor beta chain was recovered during a study of shared clonotypes between healthy human individuals. Study observations and caveats: Non-shared clonotypes displayed generation probabilities falling below those of clonotypes present in all four donors. An effect of sequencing depth on clonotype sharing among donors was expected.

CD45RO-negative, CCR7-positively selected cells formed the naive CD8 fraction, excluding terminally differentiated effector memory CD45RA+ cells. Trimming left V 8 bases short and J 5 bases short, with 7 bases between. The CDR3 is made up of 11 amino acids. Germline-derived CDR1 and CDR2 are MNHEY and SMNVEV (reference sequence). How the authors handled the data: Filtering differed since immunoSEQ provided only junctions, with no quality scores. Profiled with immunoSEQ multiplex PCR; TCRdb holds only in-frame clones, not every one. Clone size and the V and J calls come from that table; the DNA yielded D and trimming. The profile shows 660,000 or so clones, around 96% of them singletons. As to this clone: The antigen is undetermined.

The chain employs TRBV27 and TRBJ2-1, with no clear D. The sample taken for sequencing was naive CD8+ T cells sorted from blood. The clonotype originates from a woman in her 30s in good health. This CDR3 is CASQTHNEQFF. The CDR3 DNA reads TGTGCCAGCCAAACACACAATGAGCAGTTCTTC.